This T cell receptor beta chain is drawn from a study of graft-versus-host responses after intestinal transplantation. Looking at the study overall: Following induction with anti-thymocyte globulin, all recipients were given tacrolimus and steroids for about three years. Study-wide results and limits: Recipient marrow contained GvH clones, some of which appeared first in ileum or blood. The study associated peak circulating GvH clone levels with early post-transplant HvG declines.

The CDR3 has 15 residues. The germline gives CDR1 SGHDT, CDR2 YYEEEE. The V gene lost 4 bases and the J gene lost 5 bases, with 16 bases spanning the gap. Data came from immunoSEQ multiplex PCR; TCRdb stores just in-frame clones and leaves some out. The data show under 80,000 clones, over 80% seen once. As to this clone: The antigen is not known.

Material: PBMCs, obtained 98 days after intestinal transplantation. The chain couples TRBV5-6 to TRBJ2-1, with D perhaps TRBD1 or TRBD2 (5 bases each). This clonotype was sampled from a human patient who received an intestinal transplant, so some T cells may come from the graft donor. The CDR3: CASSPRDRQNNEQFF. CDR3 in DNA: TGTGCCAGCAGCCCCCGGGACCGACAGAACAATGAGCAGTTCTTC. Full variable domain (rest looked up from reference TRBV5-6 and TRBJ2-1): DAGVTQSPTHLIKTRGQQVTLRCSPKSGHDTVSWYQQALGQGPQFIFQYYEEEERQRGNFPDRFSGHQFPNYSSELNVNALLLGDSALYLCASSPRDRQNNEQFFGPGTRLTVL.